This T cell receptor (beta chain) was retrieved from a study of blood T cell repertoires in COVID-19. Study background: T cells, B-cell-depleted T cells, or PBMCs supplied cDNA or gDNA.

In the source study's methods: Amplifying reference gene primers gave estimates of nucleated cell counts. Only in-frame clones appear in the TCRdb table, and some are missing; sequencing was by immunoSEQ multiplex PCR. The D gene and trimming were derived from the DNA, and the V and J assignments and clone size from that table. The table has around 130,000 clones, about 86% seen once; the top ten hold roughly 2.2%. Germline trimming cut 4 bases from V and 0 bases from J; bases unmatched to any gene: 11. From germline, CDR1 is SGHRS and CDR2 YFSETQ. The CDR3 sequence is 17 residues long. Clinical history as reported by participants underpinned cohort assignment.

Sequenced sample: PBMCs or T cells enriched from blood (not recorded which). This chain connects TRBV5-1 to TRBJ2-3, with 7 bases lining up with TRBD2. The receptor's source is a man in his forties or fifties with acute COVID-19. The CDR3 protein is CASSPSPPAGSTDTQYF. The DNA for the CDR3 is TGCGCCAGCAGCCCCTCTCCCCCAGCGGGAAGCACAGATACGCAGTATTTT.